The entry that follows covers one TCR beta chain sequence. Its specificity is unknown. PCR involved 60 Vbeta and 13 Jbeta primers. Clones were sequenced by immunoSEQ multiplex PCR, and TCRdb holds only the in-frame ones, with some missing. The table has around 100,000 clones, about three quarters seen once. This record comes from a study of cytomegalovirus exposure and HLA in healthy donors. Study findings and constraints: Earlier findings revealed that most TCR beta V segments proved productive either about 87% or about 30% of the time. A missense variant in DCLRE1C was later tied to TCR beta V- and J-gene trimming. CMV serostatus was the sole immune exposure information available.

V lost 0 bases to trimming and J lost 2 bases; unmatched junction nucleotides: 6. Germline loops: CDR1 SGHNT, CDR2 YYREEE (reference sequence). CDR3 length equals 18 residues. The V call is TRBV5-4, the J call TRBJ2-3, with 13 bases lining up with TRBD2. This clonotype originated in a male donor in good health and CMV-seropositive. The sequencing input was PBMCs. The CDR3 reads CASSLVKLAGGHTDTQYF. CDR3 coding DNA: TGTGCCAGCAGCTTGGTGAAACTAGCGGGAGGGCACACAGATACGCAGTATTTT.